The next 23 T cell receptor beta chains were all read from a single sample in a study of shared clonotypes between healthy human individuals. The repertoire was sequenced with immunoSEQ multiplex PCR; TCRdb's copy has only in-frame clones and lacks some. Of around 2.5 million clones listed, approximately 94% are singletons. The specimen was naive CD4+ T cells from PBMCs. Subset noted: CD45RA+ positively selected. The receptor set was obtained from a man between 18 and 35 years old in good health. Some clones in this sample may be carry-over from other donors' samples.

The chain joins TRBV6-4 to TRBJ2-1, with 9 bases aligning to TRBD1. Germline V gene sequence: CDR1 MRHNA, CDR2 SNTAGT. The CDR3 loop spans 15 amino acids. Unmatched junction bases numbered 6, after V lost 3 bases and J lost 6 bases. Here the CDR3 reads CASSDWGQGGNEQFF. The DNA of the CDR3 is TGTGCCAGCAGTGATTGGGGACAGGGTGGCAATGAGCAGTTCTTC.

The V and J genes are TRBV28 and TRBJ1-5; 9 bases map to TRBD1. This CDR3 spans 18 amino acids. Germline assignment: CDR1 MDHEN and CDR2 SYDVKM. Trimming took 6 bases from V and 0 from J; bases not matched to a gene: 12. The CDR3: CASSPLTGGLHSNQPQHF. CDR3 sequence (DNA): TGTGCCAGCAGCCCACTGACAGGGGGACTACATAGCAATCAGCCCCAGCATTTT.

The J gene is TRBJ2-5, the V gene TRBV5-1; D possibly corresponds to TRBD2 (6 bases). V shed 2 bases and J shed 1 base, with 18 bases lying between them. The CDR3 covers 17 residues. Germline-derived CDR1 and CDR2 are SGHRS and YFSETQ. The CDR3 coding sequence is TGCGCCAGCAGCTTTTCAGGTGGTGGGAGGAGCCAAGAGACCCAGTACTTC. This encodes CASSFSGGGRSQETQYF.

This sequence joins TRBV6-5 and TRBJ2-7; D gene ambiguous. Germline V gives CDR1 MNHEY, CDR2 SVGAGI. CDR3 length: 15 residues. V lost 0 bases, J lost 1 base, and 10 bases lay in between. DNA for the CDR3: TGTGCCAGCAGTTACTCGATAATCGGATCCTACGAGCAGTACTTC. Its translation: CASSYSIIGSYEQYF.

J is TRBJ2-5 and V is TRBV7-9, with D uncertain. CDR1 and CDR2 from the germline V gene are SEHNR and FQNEAQ (reference sequence). V was cut by 5 bases and J by 6 bases, with 7 bases left in between. The CDR3 runs to 11 residues. The CDR3 sequence: CASSVTQTQYF. The CDR3 DNA reads TGTGCCAGCAGCGTGACCCAGACCCAGTACTTC.

Details on this clone: This sample includes further DNA sequences coding for the same CDR3. The chain couples TRBV5-1 to TRBJ1-5; D might be TRBD1 (6 bases). CDR3 length: 15 residues. Germline CDR1 reads SGHRS; CDR2 reads YFSETQ. The V gene lost 0 bases and the J gene lost 0 bases, with 7 bases spanning the gap. The CDR3 nucleotides are TGCGCCAGCAGCTTGGGGGACATTAGCAATCAGCCCCAGCATTTT. Its protein product is CASSLGDISNQPQHF.

Of note for this clone: This same CDR3 is encoded by further DNA sequences in the sample. The chain employs TRBV15 and TRBJ2-1; the D is unclear. CDR3 length: 13 amino acids. V was shortened by 1 base and J by 8 bases, with 9 bases between the two germline ends. Germline V gene data show CDR1 as LNHNV and CDR2 as YYDKDF (reference sequence). The CDR3 protein is CATSRVGLDEQFF. Here the CDR3 DNA reads TGTGCCACCAGCAGAGTAGGTCTAGATGAGCAGTTCTTC.

The V and J genes are TRBV28 and TRBJ2-5; D is uncertain. CDR1 is MDHEN, CDR2 SYDVKM, per germline. The CDR3 sequence is 17 residues long. V was clipped by 4 bases and J by 0 bases, with 18 bases between them. The CDR3 region is CASSSAGFALYQETQYF. The CDR3 DNA reads as TGTGCCAGCAGTTCCGCCGGTTTCGCGCTCTACCAAGAGACCCAGTACTTC.

The rearrangement joins TRBV5-1 to TRBJ1-4; D unclear. V was clipped by 2 bases and J by 8 bases, with 16 bases between them. From germline, CDR1 is SGHRS and CDR2 YFSETQ. This CDR3 is 15 amino acids long. The CDR3 here is CASSFVSPRREKLFF. The CDR3 nucleotides read TGCGCCAGCAGCTTTGTCAGCCCGCGGAGAGAAAAACTGTTTTTT.

The chain combines TRBV5-4 with TRBJ2-5, with 8 bases that match TRBD2. The CDR3 has 15 amino acids. The V gene's germline CDR1 is SGHNT and CDR2 YYREEE (reference sequence). The V and J ends lost 1 base and 7 bases, in that order; junction bases with no gene match: 9. CDR3 in DNA: TGTGCCAGCAGCTTGCCCGGGAGGGCCGGGGGGACCCAGTACTTC. Amino acids: CASSLPGRAGGTQYF. Looking up the rest from reference TRBV5-4 and TRBJ2-5 gives the full variable domain: ETGVTQSPTHLIKTRGQQVTLRCSSQSGHNTVSWYQQALGQGPQFIFQYYREEENGRGNFPPRFSGLQFPNYSSELNVNALELDDSALYLCASSLPGRAGGTQYFGPGTRLLVL.

The rearrangement links TRBV14 to TRBJ1-2; D perhaps matches TRBD1 (6 bases). The CDR3 length is 16 residues. Germline values: CDR1 SGHDN, CDR2 FVKESK. V dropped 3 bases and J dropped 4 bases, with 18 bases sitting between them. The CDR3 DNA reads TGTGCCAGCAGCCATCTCAACGACAGGCCCCCCTATGGCTACACCTTC. Residues: CASSHLNDRPPYGYTF.

The J gene is TRBJ2-5, the V gene TRBV7-3; D is possibly TRBD2 (6 bases). Germline V gene data show CDR1 as SGHTA and CDR2 as FQGTGA. The CDR3 is 14 residues long. V was pared by 5 bases and J by 4 bases, with 14 bases between. The CDR3 spells CASSQGTPPETQYF. CDR3 DNA: TGTGCCAGCAGCCAAGGGACTCCTCCAGAGACCCAGTACTTC.

V gene TRBV28 combines with J gene TRBJ1-4; D gene uncertain. The length of the CDR3 is 17 residues. The V gene's germline CDR1 is MDHEN and CDR2 SYDVKM. V lost 4 bases to trimming and J lost 4 bases, with 19 bases between them. This CDR3 is CASSSWTIGSGNEKLFF. DNA for the CDR3: TGTGCCAGCAGTTCATGGACGATCGGTTCGGGTAATGAAAAACTGTTTTTT.

This clone has more than one count but fewer than ten. This chain uses TRBV30 with TRBJ1-1, with D perhaps matching TRBD1 (5 bases). The germline gives CDR1 GTSNPN, CDR2 SVGIG (reference sequence). Deletions cut 0 bases from V and 5 bases from J, with 16 bases between. CDR3 size: 15 residues. CDR3 coding DNA: TGTGCCTGGAGTGTATGGGGACGGGGCTGGACTGAAGCTTTCTTT. It encodes CAWSVWGRGWTEAFF.

Of note for this clone: The identical CDR3 is also encoded by other nucleotide sequences in the sample. The gene calls are TRBV19 and TRBJ2-7, with TRBD1 as a possible D gene (5 bases). The germline CDR1 and CDR2 sequences are LNHDA and SQIVND (reference sequence). V was shortened by 2 bases and J by 2 bases, with 7 bases between the two germline ends. CDR3 size: 13 residues. The CDR3 loop reads CASSIPGPYEQYF. For the CDR3, the DNA is TGTGCCAGTAGTATACCAGGGCCCTACGAGCAGTACTTC.

The chain joins TRBV5-8 to TRBJ2-3, with a possible D match to TRBD2 (5 bases). The CDR3 is 14 residues long. V lost 6 bases, J lost 4 bases, and 15 bases lay in between. Per germline, CDR1 SGHTS and CDR2 YDEGEE. Written as DNA, the CDR3 is TGTGCCAGCACCCGGACTCCGTGGGCAGATACGCAGTATTTT. Amino acids: CASTRTPWADTQYF.

The rearrangement links TRBV29-1 to TRBJ2-7; a possible D gene is TRBD1 (6 bases). V was clipped by 2 bases and J by 4 bases, with 27 bases between them. CDR1 is SQVTM and CDR2 is ANQGSEA in the germline V gene. This CDR3 has 18 amino acids. CDR3 sequence: CSVELRGARGILPYEQYF. CDR3 DNA: TGCAGCGTTGAACTCCGGGGAGCCAGGGGTATTCTACCATACGAGCAGTACTTC.

This clone was recorded once. The rearrangement joins TRBV5-1 to TRBJ2-1; the match to TRBD2 covers 9 bases. Germline trimming cut 4 bases from V and 8 bases from J; bases unmatched to any gene: 4. CDR3 length: 13 amino acids. The germline V gene has CDR1 SGHRS and CDR2 YFSETQ. The CDR3 nucleotides are TGCGCCAGCAGCCCGAGGACTAGCGATGAGCAGTTCTTC. Protein sequence: CASSPRTSDEQFF.

On this clone itself: Other DNA sequences within the sample encode an identical CDR3. The rearrangement uses TRBV19 and TRBJ2-5, with no clear D. CDR1 and CDR2 (germline): LNHDA, SQIVND (reference sequence). The CDR3 covers 13 residues. V shed 3 bases and J shed 2 bases, with 7 bases lying between them. CDR3 in amino acids: CASSIGRQETQYF. In DNA, the CDR3 is TGTGCCAGTAGTATCGGCAGGCAAGAGACCCAGTACTTC.

The chain employs TRBV11-3 and TRBJ2-2; TRBD2 might be the D (5 bases). The CDR3 spans 16 residues. Between the trimmed V and J ends, which lost 1 base and 2 bases, there was a span of 11 bases. The germline V gene encodes CDR1 SGHNT and CDR2 YENEEA. CDR3 coding DNA: TGTGCCAGCAGCTTAGGGGGAGCAGGCAACACCGGGGAGCTGTTTTTT. This translates into CASSLGGAGNTGELFF.

The gene calls are TRBV5-4 and TRBJ1-1, with D tentatively TRBD1 (5 bases). The CDR3 is 12 amino acids. Trimming took off 1 base at V and 11 bases at J, with 12 bases between the two ends. Germline V CDR1 and CDR2: SGHNT, YYREEE (reference sequence). The chain's CDR3 is CASSLRGEGAFF. The CDR3 DNA is TGTGCCAGCAGCTTGCGGGGCGAGGGGGCTTTCTTT. The whole variable domain, filled in from reference TRBV5-4 and TRBJ1-1, reads ETGVTQSPTHLIKTRGQQVTLRCSSQSGHNTVSWYQQALGQGPQFIFQYYREEENGRGNFPPRFSGLQFPNYSSELNVNALELDDSALYLCASSLRGEGAFFGQGTRLTVV.

Only one count was recorded for this clone. J is TRBJ2-1 and V is TRBV28; TRBD2 is a possible D gene (6 bases). The germline gives CDR1 MDHEN, CDR2 SYDVKM. The CDR3 sequence is 12 residues long. V lost 8 bases, J lost 4 bases, and 9 bases lay in between. The CDR3 protein is CASLAPYNEQFF. Written as DNA, the CDR3 is TGTGCCAGCCTAGCGCCGTACAATGAGCAGTTCTTC.

CDR3 sequence (DNA): TGTGCCAGCTTCGGGGTTAAGGACGTCTCTGGGGCCAACGTCCTGACTTTC. This encodes CASFGVKDVSGANVLTF. The chain combines TRBV27 with TRBJ2-6; the D gene is possibly TRBD2 (5 bases). V lost 8 bases and J lost 0, with 17 bases in between. There are 17 residues in the CDR3. Germline lookup yields CDR1 MNHEY and CDR2 SMNVEV (reference sequence).